These 23 T cell receptor beta chains were all obtained from the same sample, sequenced in a study of identical twins. TCRdb recomputed calls from the 5' RACE reads with MiXCR, one row per CDR3 protein. Here the sample spans about 530,000 distinct CDR3 sequences, 20% to 25% being singletons. These data are also associated with another study on yellow fever vaccine responses in identical twins.

The specimen was CD4+ T cells sorted from blood. These receptors were taken from a woman aged 18-29 years in good health.

The chain links TRBV20-1 to TRBJ2-7; no definite D call. Trimming removed 4 bases from V and 3 bases from J, with 16 bases in between. The CDR3 loop spans 14 amino acids. Germline V CDR1 and CDR2: DFQATT, SNEGSKA (reference sequence). Here the CDR3 reads CSATKGGRYYEQYF. CDR3 DNA: TGCAGTGCTACAAAAGGTGGTAGGTACTACGAGCAGTACTTC.

The chain joins TRBV7-3 to TRBJ2-3; D gene ambiguous. Germline CDR1 and CDR2: SGHTA and FQGTGA. V lost 3 bases and J 3 bases, leaving 22 bases between the germline ends. The CDR3 loop spans 18 amino acids. The CDR3 here is CASSLNEAVWQDTDTQYF. CDR3 nucleotides: TGTGCCAGCAGCTTGAACGAGGCAGTTTGGCAAGATACAGATACGCAGTATTTT.

The table lists this clonotype with a few counts. The V gene is TRBV5-1, the J gene TRBJ2-7; tentative D call: TRBD2 (6 bases). The V end lost 0 bases, the J end lost 5 bases, and 9 bases lay between the germline ends. Germline V gene data show CDR1 as SGHRS and CDR2 as YFSETQ. This CDR3 spans 13 amino acids. CDR3 protein: CASSLVWGDEQYV. For the CDR3, the DNA is TGCGCCAGCAGCTTGGTGTGGGGGGACGAGCAGTACGTC.

This clonotype came up a few times. The chain couples TRBV7-9 to TRBJ2-1; the match to TRBD1 covers 9 bases. Germline-derived CDR1 and CDR2 are SEHNR and FQNEAQ (reference sequence). The CDR3 length is 15 residues. Trimming at V came to 5 bases and at J to 7 bases, leaving 9 bases not matched to a gene. CDR3 loop: CASSPTQGAGNEQFF. In DNA, the CDR3 is TGTGCCAGCAGCCCTACACAGGGGGCAGGGAATGAGCAGTTCTTC.

The CDR3 region is CASTTSGTNSEQFF. CDR3 nucleotides: TGTGCCAGCACCACCTCCGGGACTAACTCTGAGCAGTTCTTC. The chain combines TRBV7-9 with TRBJ2-1, with 7 bases fitting TRBD2. The length of the CDR3 is 14 residues. Trimming removed 7 bases from V and 9 bases from J; junction bases left unmatched: 12. Per germline, CDR1 SEHNR and CDR2 FQNEAQ (reference sequence).

The CDR3 DNA follows: TGCGCCAGCACCCGGCCAGGATGGAACACTGAAGCTTTCTTT. Translated: CASTRPGWNTEAFF. The chain joins TRBV23-1 to TRBJ1-1; no clear D gene. TRBV23-1 is known as an ORF, though its function is uncertain. This CDR3 has 14 residues. V lost 7 bases, J lost 1 base, and 13 bases lay in between.

This clonotype was picked up many times. This sequence joins TRBV12-3 or TRBV12-4 and TRBJ2-1; tentatively, D is TRBD1 (6 bases). V was cut by 6 bases and J by 6 bases, with 9 bases left in between. The CDR3 covers 12 residues. The CDR3 sequence is CASRRGINEQFF. The CDR3 coding sequence is TGTGCCAGCAGAAGGGGGATCAATGAGCAGTTCTTC.

A few counts support this clonotype. The genes are TRBV3-1 and TRBJ2-4; 9 positions agree with TRBD1. Trimming removed 1 base from V and 9 bases from J; junction bases left unmatched: 7. Germline V gives CDR1 LGHDT, CDR2 YNNKEL (reference sequence). This CDR3 region has 15 residues. CDR3 DNA: TGTGCCAGCAGCCAAGCATCAACAGGGGGCAGCATTCAGTACTTC. Translation gives CASSQASTGGSIQYF.

This clonotype turned up a few times. This chain connects TRBV12-3 or TRBV12-4 to TRBJ1-4; a possible D gene is TRBD1 (6 bases). V was cut by 2 bases and J by 5 bases, with 12 bases left in between. The CDR3 totals 15 residues. The CDR3 nucleotides are TGTGCCAGCAGTTTAAGGACAGCAGTAAATGAAAAACTGTTTTTT. Amino acids: CASSLRTAVNEKLFF.

This clonotype was seen a single time. The chain uses TRBV12-3 or TRBV12-4 and TRBJ2-4; 8 bases match TRBD1. The V and J ends lost 5 bases and 6 bases, in that order; junction bases with no gene match: 9. The CDR3 length is 15 residues. The CDR3 DNA follows: TGTGCCAGCAGTGAGACCTCACAGGGGGGAAACATTCAGTACTTC. Protein sequence: CASSETSQGGNIQYF.

This clonotype appeared a few times. V usage is TRBV12-5 and J usage is TRBJ2-3; D unresolved. The germline V gene encodes CDR1 LGHNT and CDR2 FRNRAP. Trimming pared 0 bases from V and 3 bases from J, leaving 22 bases between. CDR3 length equals 19 residues. The CDR3 sequence: CASGLVQKHDVDSTDTQYF. CDR3 coding DNA: TGTGCTAGTGGTTTGGTTCAGAAACACGACGTGGATTCGACAGATACGCAGTATTTT.

V usage is TRBV20-1 and J usage is TRBJ2-7; D is unresolved. CDR1 and CDR2 from the germline V gene are DFQATT and SNEGSKA (reference sequence). CDR3 length equals 12 residues. Trimming took 1 base from V and 2 from J, leaving 6 bases between them. Here the CDR3 reads CSARGETYEQYV. The CDR3 DNA reads as TGCAGTGCTAGAGGAGAGACCTACGAGCAGTACGTC.

The chain recombines TRBV6-1 with TRBJ2-1, with TRBD2 identical over 11 bases. The germline CDR1 and CDR2 sequences are MNHNS and SASEGT. The CDR3 loop spans 16 amino acids. J lost 10 bases, V lost 7 bases, and 15 bases had no gene match. CDR3 sequence: CASTATSGGSPWEQFF. The CDR3 nucleotides read TGTGCCAGCACCGCTACTAGCGGGGGTTCTCCGTGGGAGCAGTTCTTC.

The table lists this clonotype with a count of one. V is TRBV6-5 and J is TRBJ2-7, with D unclear. V was shortened by 4 bases and J by 2 bases, with 9 bases between the two germline ends. Germline loops: CDR1 MNHEY, CDR2 SVGAGI. The CDR3 has 13 residues. CDR3 region: CASSFRGTYEQYF. CDR3 in DNA: TGTGCCAGCAGTTTCCGCGGAACCTACGAGCAGTACTTC.

The chain joins TRBV6-1 to TRBJ2-3; 12 bases map to TRBD1. Per germline, CDR1 MNHNS and CDR2 SASEGT. The length of the CDR3 is 16 residues. V lost 6 bases, J lost 1 base, and 5 bases stayed unmatched. The CDR3 spells CASSRGQGAGTDTQYF. CDR3 bases: TGTGCCAGCAGCCGGGGACAGGGGGCTGGCACAGATACGCAGTATTTT.

This clonotype has just a few counts. The V and J genes are TRBV3-1 and TRBJ1-1, with TRBD1 as a possible D gene (6 bases). V was cut by 4 bases and J by 10 bases, with 19 bases left in between. The CDR3 runs to 14 residues. CDR1 and CDR2 (germline): LGHDT, YNNKEL (reference sequence). The CDR3 DNA reads TGTGCCAGCAGCCTCAGGGGAAAGTTTTCAGGAGCTTTCTTT. Residues: CASSLRGKFSGAFF.

Only one count was recorded for this clonotype. This chain uses TRBV7-3 with TRBJ2-1, with 10 positions matching TRBD2. The J segment lost 5 bases and the V segment lost 6 bases, leaving 7 bases of the junction unmatched. The germline gives CDR1 SGHTA, CDR2 FQGTGA. The CDR3 covers 15 residues. DNA for the CDR3: TGTGCCAGCAGGTATCCGGGACTAGCGCACAATGAGCAGTTCTTC. Translation gives CASRYPGLAHNEQFF.

The chain is built from TRBV5-1 and TRBJ2-3, with TRBD2 matching over 15 bases. CDR3 size: 16 residues. V was pared by 4 bases and J by 6 bases, with 6 bases of the junction left unmatched. CDR1 and CDR2 (germline): SGHRS, YFSETQ. This chain's CDR3 is CASSAGLAGGQDTQYF. As DNA, the CDR3 is TGCGCCAGCAGCGCCGGACTAGCGGGGGGGCAGGATACGCAGTATTTT.

V gene TRBV11-1 combines with J gene TRBJ2-7, with D possibly TRBD2 on 5 matching bases. The CDR3 is 18 amino acids. V lost 8 bases, J lost 3 bases, and 29 bases lay in between. Germline loops: CDR1 SGHAT, CDR2 FQDESV (reference sequence). DNA of the CDR3: TGTGCCAGCGGCGGAGCTGTCGGGGTTTCCGGTCATGACTACGAGCAGTACTTC. It is translated as CASGGAVGVSGHDYEQYF.

This clonotype was seen only a few times. The genes are TRBV5-1 and TRBJ2-1, with 8 bases that match TRBD1. This CDR3 is built from 14 residues. Germline CDR1 is SGHRS and CDR2 is YFSETQ. The V and J ends lost 9 bases and 6 bases, in that order; junction bases with no gene match: 11. CDR3: CATGGQGSGNEQFF. CDR3 nucleotide sequence: TGCGCCACCGGCGGACAGGGATCGGGCAATGAGCAGTTCTTC.

This rearrangement joins TRBV24-1 to TRBJ2-1, with a possible D match to TRBD1 (6 bases). V was clipped by 3 bases and J by 5 bases, with 19 bases between them. CDR3 size: 17 residues. CDR1 is KGHDR, CDR2 SFDVKD, per germline. The CDR3 loop reads CATSDQSSGTKHNEQFF. In DNA, the CDR3 is TGTGCCACCAGTGATCAATCTTCCGGGACAAAACACAATGAGCAGTTCTTC.

This rearrangement joins TRBV11-3 to TRBJ1-1; the D gene is possibly TRBD1 (6 bases). V dropped 5 bases and J dropped 1 base, with 14 bases sitting between them. Germline CDR1 SGHNT, CDR2 YENEEA. The CDR3 totals 15 residues. The CDR3 region is CASSARGLENTEAFF. The CDR3 DNA reads TGTGCCAGCAGCGCCCGGGGGCTCGAGAACACTGAAGCTTTCTTT.

In its sample, this clonotype was seen a few times. The chain recombines TRBV28 with TRBJ1-6; weak D call: TRBD1 (6 bases). Germline CDR1 is MDHEN and CDR2 is SYDVKM. V was cut by 6 bases and J by 5 bases, with 11 bases left in between. CDR3 length: 14 amino acids. The CDR3: CASRGTPNNSPLHF. The CDR3, as DNA: TGTGCCAGCAGGGGGACACCTAATAATTCACCCCTCCACTTT.